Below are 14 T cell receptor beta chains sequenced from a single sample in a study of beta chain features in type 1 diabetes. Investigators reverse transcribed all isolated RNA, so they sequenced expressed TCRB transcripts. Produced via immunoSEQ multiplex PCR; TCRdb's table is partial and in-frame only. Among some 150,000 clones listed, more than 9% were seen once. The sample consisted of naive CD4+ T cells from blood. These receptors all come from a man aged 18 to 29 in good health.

CDR3 nucleotide sequence: TGTGCCAGCAGCTTAGAGCGGGTTGGCGAGCAGTACTTC. This gives the protein CASSLERVGEQYF. The chain couples TRBV7-2 to TRBJ2-5; D is perhaps TRBD2 (6 bases). The J call may not be correct, given that the DNA end is closer to TRBJ2-7. This CDR3 region has 13 residues. Germline lookup yields CDR1 SGHTA and CDR2 FQGNSA.

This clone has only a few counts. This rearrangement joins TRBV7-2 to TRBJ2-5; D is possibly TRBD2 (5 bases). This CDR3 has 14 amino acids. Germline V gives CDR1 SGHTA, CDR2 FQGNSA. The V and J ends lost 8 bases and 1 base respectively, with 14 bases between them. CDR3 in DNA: TGTGCCAGCTCGCTTCGAGGGATCCAAGAGACCCAGTACTTC. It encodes CASSLRGIQETQYF.

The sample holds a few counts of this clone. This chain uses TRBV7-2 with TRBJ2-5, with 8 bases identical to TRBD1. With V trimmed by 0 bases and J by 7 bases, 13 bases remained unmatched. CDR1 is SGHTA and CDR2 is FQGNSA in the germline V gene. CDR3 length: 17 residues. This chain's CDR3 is CASSLASPGGAGGTQYF. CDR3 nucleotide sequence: TGTGCCAGCAGCTTAGCGAGTCCAGGGGGCGCCGGGGGGACCCAGTACTTC.

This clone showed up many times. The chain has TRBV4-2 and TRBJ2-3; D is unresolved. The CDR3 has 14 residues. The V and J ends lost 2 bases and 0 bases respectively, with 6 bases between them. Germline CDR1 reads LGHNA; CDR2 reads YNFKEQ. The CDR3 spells CASSQTASTDTQYF. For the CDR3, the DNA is TGTGCCAGCAGCCAAACAGCCAGCACAGATACGCAGTATTTT.

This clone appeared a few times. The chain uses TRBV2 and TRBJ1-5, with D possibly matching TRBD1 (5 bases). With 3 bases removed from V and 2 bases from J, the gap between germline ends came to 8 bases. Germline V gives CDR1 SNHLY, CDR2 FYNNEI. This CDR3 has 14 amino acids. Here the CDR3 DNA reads TGTGCCAGCAGTGAGGACAACGGCAATCAGCCCCAGCATTTT. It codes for CASSEDNGNQPQHF.

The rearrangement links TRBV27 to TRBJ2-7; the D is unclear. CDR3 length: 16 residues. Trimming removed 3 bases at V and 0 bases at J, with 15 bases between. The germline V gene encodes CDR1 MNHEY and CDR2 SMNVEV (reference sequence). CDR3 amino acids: CASSLVWPGPSYEQYF. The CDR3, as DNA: TGTGCCAGCAGTTTGGTTTGGCCTGGCCCCTCCTACGAGCAGTACTTC.

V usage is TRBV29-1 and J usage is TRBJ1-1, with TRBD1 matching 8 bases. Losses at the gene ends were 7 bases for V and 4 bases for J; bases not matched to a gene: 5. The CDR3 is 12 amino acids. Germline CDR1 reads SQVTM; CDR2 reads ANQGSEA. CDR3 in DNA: TGCAGCGGGGGACAGGTCGCCACTGAAGCTTTCTTT. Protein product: CSGGQVATEAFF.

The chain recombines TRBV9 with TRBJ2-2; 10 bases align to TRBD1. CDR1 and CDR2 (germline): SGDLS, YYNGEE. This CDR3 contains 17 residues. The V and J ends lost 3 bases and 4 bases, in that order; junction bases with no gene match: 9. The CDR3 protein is CASSADRGHTGTGELFF. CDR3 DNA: TGTGCCAGCAGCGCCGACAGGGGGCATACTGGCACCGGGGAGCTGTTTTTT.

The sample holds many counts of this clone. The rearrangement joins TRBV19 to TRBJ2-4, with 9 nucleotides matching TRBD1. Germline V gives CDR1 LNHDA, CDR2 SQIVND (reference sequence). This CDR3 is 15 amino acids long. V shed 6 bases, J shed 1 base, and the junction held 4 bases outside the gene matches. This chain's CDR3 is CASRRDRDAKNIQYF. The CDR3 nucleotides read TGTGCCAGTAGACGGGACAGGGATGCCAAAAACATTCAGTACTTC.

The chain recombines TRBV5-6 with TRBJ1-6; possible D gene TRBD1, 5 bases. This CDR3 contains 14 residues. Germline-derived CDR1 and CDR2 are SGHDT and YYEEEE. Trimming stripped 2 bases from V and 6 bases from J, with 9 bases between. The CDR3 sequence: CASSLVGANSPLHF. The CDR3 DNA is TGTGCCAGCAGCTTAGTAGGGGCTAATTCACCCCTCCACTTT. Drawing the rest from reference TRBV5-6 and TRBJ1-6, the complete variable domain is DAGVTQSPTHLIKTRGQQVTLRCSPKSGHDTVSWYQQALGQGPQFIFQYYEEEERQRGNFPDRFSGHQFPNYSSELNVNALLLGDSALYLCASSLVGANSPLHFGNGTRLTVT.

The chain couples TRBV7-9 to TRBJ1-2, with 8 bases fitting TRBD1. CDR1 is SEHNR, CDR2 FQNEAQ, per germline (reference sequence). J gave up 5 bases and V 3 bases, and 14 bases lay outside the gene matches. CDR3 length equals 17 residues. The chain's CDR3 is CASSLASGGVPRYGYTF. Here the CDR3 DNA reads TGTGCCAGCAGCTTGGCGTCAGGGGGCGTGCCTAGGTATGGCTACACCTTC.

The CDR3 nucleotides read TGCGCCAGCAGCACAGATAACACCGGGGAGCTGTTTTTT. It specifies CASSTDNTGELFF. The rearrangement links TRBV5-1 to TRBJ2-2; D ambiguous. V was pared by 4 bases and J by 2 bases, with 6 bases between. Germline V lookup: CDR1 SGHRS, CDR2 YFSETQ. The CDR3 consists of 13 residues.

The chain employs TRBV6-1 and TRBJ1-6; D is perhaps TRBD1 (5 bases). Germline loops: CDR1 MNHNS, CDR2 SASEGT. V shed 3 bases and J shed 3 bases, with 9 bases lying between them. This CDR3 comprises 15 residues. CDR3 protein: CASSDSGHYNSPLHF. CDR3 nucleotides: TGTGCCAGCAGTGATTCCGGACACTATAATTCACCCCTCCACTTT.

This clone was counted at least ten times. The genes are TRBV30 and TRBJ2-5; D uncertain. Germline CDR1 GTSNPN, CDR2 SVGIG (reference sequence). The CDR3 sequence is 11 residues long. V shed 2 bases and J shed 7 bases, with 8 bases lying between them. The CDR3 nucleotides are TGTGCCTGGAGTACCCGGAGGACCCAGTACTTC. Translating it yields CAWSTRRTQYF.